One and the same sample provided the 20 T cell receptor beta chains below, sequenced in a study of T cell responses to AZD1222 COVID-19 vaccine. Generated by immunoSEQ multiplex PCR, the TCRdb table keeps only in-frame clones and is missing some. The sample lists 95,000 to 100,000 clones; approximately 90% were seen once. This material consisted of peripheral blood, taken on day 0 of AZD1222 vaccination. Receptors were obtained from an adult in good health.

J is TRBJ2-7 and V is TRBV11-2, with TRBD2 matching 9 bases. From germline, CDR1 is SGHAT and CDR2 FQNNGV. Trimming cost V 5 bases and J 5 bases; bases outside gene matches: 13. The CDR3 runs 16 residues. This CDR3 reads CASSPEPSGGFDEQYF. Here the CDR3 DNA reads TGTGCCAGCAGCCCAGAGCCGAGCGGGGGGTTCGACGAGCAGTACTTC. Using reference TRBV11-2 and TRBJ2-7 for the parts outside the CDR3, the full variable domain is EAGVAQSPRYKIIEKRQSVAFWCNPISGHATLYWYQQILGQGPKLLIQFQNNGVVDDSQLPKDRFSAERLKGVDSTLKIQPAKLEDSAVYLCASSPEPSGGFDEQYFGPGTRLTVT.

There are a few counts of this clone. This chain joins TRBV9 and TRBJ2-5; TRBD2 might be the D (5 bases). Trimming shortened V by 0 bases and J by 0 bases, and 21 bases separated the two germline ends. CDR1 SGDLS and CDR2 YYNGEE come from the germline V gene. This CDR3 spans 19 amino acids. Here the CDR3 DNA reads TGTGCCAGCAGCGTAGGCCGACCGGGGAGCCTTGGTCACCAAGAGACCCAGTACTTC. Encoded protein: CASSVGRPGSLGHQETQYF.

The chain couples TRBV3-1 (or the pseudogene TRBV3-2) to TRBJ1-2; D gene ambiguous. CDR1 is LGHDT, CDR2 YNNKEL, per germline (reference sequence). Trimming took off 3 bases at V and 2 bases at J, with 4 bases between the two ends. This CDR3 contains 12 residues. The CDR3 protein is CASSHLNYGYTF. CDR3 coding DNA: TGTGCCAGCAGCCACCTCAACTATGGCTACACCTTC.

Note on this clone: Other DNA sequences in this specimen translate into the identical CDR3. The rearrangement joins TRBV4-2 to TRBJ1-6; D perhaps matches TRBD1 (5 bases). This CDR3 is 13 amino acids long. Per the germline V gene, CDR1 is LGHNA and CDR2 is YNFKEQ. The V end was cut by 1 base, the J end by 8 bases, with 6 bases between. The CDR3, as DNA: TGTGCCAGCAGCCAAGGGGGGGATTCACCCCTCCACTTT. As protein: CASSQGGDSPLHF.

This chain uses TRBV19 with TRBJ1-1; D not resolved. Germline CDR1 LNHDA, CDR2 SQIVND (reference sequence). Trimming left V 3 bases short and J 0 bases short, with 8 bases between. CDR3 size: 14 residues. The CDR3 here is CASSIGPLNTEAFF. Written as DNA, the CDR3 is TGTGCCAGTAGTATTGGGCCCTTGAACACTGAAGCTTTCTTT. Complete variable domain (other parts from reference TRBV19 and TRBJ1-1): DGGITQSPKYLFRKEGQNVTLSCEQNLNHDAMYWYRQDPGQGLRLIYYSQIVNDFQKGDIAEGYSVSREKKESFPLTVTSAQKNPTAFYLCASSIGPLNTEAFFGQGTRLTVV.

The chain couples TRBV7-9 to TRBJ1-2; D gene ambiguous. Trimming shortened V by 5 bases and J by 4 bases, and 23 bases separated the two germline ends. From germline, CDR1 is SEHNR and CDR2 FQNEAQ (reference sequence). There are 17 residues in the CDR3. The CDR3, as DNA: TGTGCCAGCAGCCCAGCTTTGATCCTCCTCGGTATCTATGGCTACACCTTC. Its protein product is CASSPALILLGIYGYTF.

The rearrangement links TRBV5-4 to TRBJ2-7, with 14 bases identical to TRBD2. After removal of 4 bases from V and 6 bases from J, the junction contained 6 bases not matched to a gene. In germline, CDR1 is SGHNT, CDR2 YYREEE (reference sequence). The CDR3 loop spans 15 amino acids. The CDR3 sequence is CASSEGLAGGFEQYF. CDR3 bases: TGTGCCAGCAGCGAAGGACTAGCGGGGGGCTTCGAGCAGTACTTC.

The rearrangement joins TRBV11-2 to TRBJ2-4; D may match TRBD1 or TRBD2 (5 bases each). This CDR3 is built from 12 residues. V shed 3 bases and J shed 7 bases, with 7 bases lying between them. Germline CDR1 SGHAT, CDR2 FQNNGV. The CDR3 DNA reads as TGTGCCAGCAGCTTTGGGGGTAACATTCAGTACTTC. This encodes CASSFGGNIQYF.

The chain carries TRBV28 and TRBJ2-7; 11 nucleotides line up with TRBD1. V gave up 6 bases and J gave up 5 bases; unmatched junction bases: 18. Germline V gene data show CDR1 as MDHEN and CDR2 as SYDVKM. This CDR3 is built from 18 residues. The CDR3 spells CASSPGGFSDRGQHEQYF. CDR3 nucleotides: TGTGCCAGCAGCCCGGGGGGGTTTTCGGACAGGGGGCAACACGAGCAGTACTTC.

The chain combines TRBV5-1 with TRBJ2-7; no firm D call. The CDR3 covers 14 residues. Germline assignment: CDR1 SGHRS and CDR2 YFSETQ. The germline V and J ends were trimmed by 0 bases and 1 base, with 8 bases remaining between them. CDR3 sequence (DNA): TGCGCCAGCAGCTTGGACCTTCCTTCCTACGAGCAGTACTTC. Its protein is CASSLDLPSYEQYF. Supplemented by reference TRBV5-1 and TRBJ2-7, the full variable domain reads KAGVTQTPRYLIKTRGQQVTLSCSPISGHRSVSWYQQTPGQGLQFLFEYFSETQRNKGNFPGRFSGRQFSNSRSEMNVSTLELGDSALYLCASSLDLPSYEQYFGPGTRLTVT.

The chain links TRBV28 to TRBJ1-3, with D tentatively TRBD1 (6 bases). Germline V gene sequence: CDR1 MDHEN, CDR2 SYDVKM. CDR3 length: 14 amino acids. The V and J ends lost 3 bases and 2 bases respectively, with 8 bases between them. DNA of the CDR3: TGTGCCAGCAGTTTCGGGGGCGCTGGAAACACCATATATTTT. It specifies CASSFGGAGNTIYF.

This clone appeared once. V and J are TRBV7-3 and TRBJ2-1, with TRBD2 as a possible D gene (6 bases). CDR1 is SGHTA, CDR2 FQGTGA, per germline. V was cut by 9 bases and J by 7 bases, with 16 bases left in between. CDR3 length: 13 amino acids. The CDR3 coding sequence is TGTGCCAGTTCTCAGGCGGGGAGAAATGAGCAGTTCTTC. It codes for CASSQAGRNEQFF.

CDR3 loop: CASTPRQGGYTF. DNA for the CDR3: TGTGCCAGCACCCCTAGGCAGGGGGGCTACACCTTC. This chain uses TRBV11-2 with TRBJ1-2, with D possibly matching TRBD1 (6 bases). Trimming cost V 7 bases and J 8 bases, with 14 bases left between them. This CDR3 has 12 residues. Germline CDR1 reads SGHAT; CDR2 reads FQNNGV.

The chain recombines TRBV4-2 with TRBJ1-2, with TRBD1 matching over 7 bases. J was trimmed by 6 bases and V by 0 bases; bases with no gene match: 4. CDR1 is LGHNA, CDR2 YNFKEQ, per germline. This CDR3 has 14 amino acids. The chain's CDR3 is CASSQDGTGDGYTF. Here the CDR3 DNA reads TGTGCCAGCAGCCAAGATGGAACAGGGGATGGCTACACCTTC.

The chain uses TRBV7-9 and TRBJ2-5, with TRBD2 identical over 13 bases. The CDR3 spans 18 residues. Losses at the gene ends were 0 bases for V and 5 bases for J; bases not matched to a gene: 9. Germline CDR1 SEHNR, CDR2 FQNEAQ (reference sequence). This CDR3 reads CASSLAGAGLAGKETQYF. CDR3 sequence (DNA): TGTGCCAGCAGCTTAGCAGGTGCGGGACTAGCGGGGAAGGAGACCCAGTACTTC.

This clone is a singleton in its sample. J is TRBJ1-5 and V is TRBV28; D unresolved. Between the trimmed V and J ends, which lost 2 bases and 6 bases, there was a span of 8 bases. The CDR3 has 13 amino acids. The germline V gene has CDR1 MDHEN and CDR2 SYDVKM. This CDR3 is CASSLKPSQPQHF. CDR3 in DNA: TGTGCCAGCAGTTTAAAGCCTAGTCAGCCCCAGCATTTT.

This clone appeared once. V usage is TRBV7-8 and J usage is TRBJ1-1; 8 bases map to TRBD1. This CDR3 region has 15 residues. V dropped 1 base and J dropped 7; count of bases not matched to a gene: 8. Germline CDR1 SGHVS, CDR2 FQNEAQ. CDR3 coding DNA: TGTGCCAGCAGCTTAGTAGGCAGGGGGCTAGGTGAAGCTTTCTTT. Translated, it gives CASSLVGRGLGEAFF.

This chain connects TRBV11-2 to TRBJ1-2, with no clear D. Trimming took 3 bases from V and 10 from J, leaving 27 bases between them. Per the germline V gene, CDR1 is SGHAT and CDR2 is FQNNGV. The CDR3 loop spans 17 amino acids. CDR3 sequence: CASSFDPTRTARGDYTF. CDR3 nucleotides: TGTGCCAGCAGCTTTGATCCAACCCGGACGGCACGTGGGGACTACACCTTC. Together with reference TRBV11-2 and TRBJ1-2, the CDR3 gives the full variable domain: EAGVAQSPRYKIIEKRQSVAFWCNPISGHATLYWYQQILGQGPKLLIQFQNNGVVDDSQLPKDRFSAERLKGVDSTLKIQPAKLEDSAVYLCASSFDPTRTARGDYTFGSGTRLTVV.

This clone has a single count. The chain carries TRBV9 and TRBJ2-7; TRBD1 matches 9 bases. Germline V gives CDR1 SGDLS, CDR2 YYNGEE. This CDR3 has 14 residues. J gave up 2 bases and V 1 base, and 1 base lay outside the gene matches. The chain's CDR3 is CASSVRTGAYEQYF. CDR3 nucleotides: TGTGCCAGCAGCGTACGGACAGGGGCCTACGAGCAGTACTTC.

This chain uses TRBV2 with TRBJ2-1, with 10 bases lining up with TRBD2. Germline CDR1 SNHLY, CDR2 FYNNEI. J was trimmed by 4 bases and V by 6 bases; bases with no gene match: 6. The CDR3 length is 15 residues. The CDR3 here is CASRGYSGGYNEQFF. The CDR3 DNA reads as TGTGCCAGCAGGGGATATAGCGGGGGGTACAATGAGCAGTTCTTC.